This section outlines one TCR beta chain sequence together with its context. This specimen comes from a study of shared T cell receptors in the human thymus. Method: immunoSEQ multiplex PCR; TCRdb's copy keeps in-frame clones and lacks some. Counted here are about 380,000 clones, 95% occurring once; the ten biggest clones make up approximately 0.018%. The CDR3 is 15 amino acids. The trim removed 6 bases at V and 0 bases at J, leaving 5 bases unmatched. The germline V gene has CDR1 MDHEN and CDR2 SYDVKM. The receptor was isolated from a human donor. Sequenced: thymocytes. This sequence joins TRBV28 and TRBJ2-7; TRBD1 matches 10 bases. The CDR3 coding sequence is TGTGCCAGCAGCCGGGGACAGGGGAGCTCCTACGAGCAGTACTTC. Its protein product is CASSRGQGSSYEQYF.